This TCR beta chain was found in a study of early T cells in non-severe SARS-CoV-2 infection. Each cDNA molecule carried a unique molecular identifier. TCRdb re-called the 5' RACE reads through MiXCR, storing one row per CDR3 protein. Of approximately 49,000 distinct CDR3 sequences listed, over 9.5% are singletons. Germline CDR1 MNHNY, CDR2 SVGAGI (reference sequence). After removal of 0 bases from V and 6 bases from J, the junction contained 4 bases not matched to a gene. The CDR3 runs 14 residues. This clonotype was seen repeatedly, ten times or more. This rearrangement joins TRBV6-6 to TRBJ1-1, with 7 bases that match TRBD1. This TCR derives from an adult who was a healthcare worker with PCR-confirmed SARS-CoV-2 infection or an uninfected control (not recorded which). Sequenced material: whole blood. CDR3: CASSYSRDSAEAFF. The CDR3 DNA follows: TGTGCCAGCAGTTACTCGCGGGACAGTGCTGAAGCTTTCTTT.